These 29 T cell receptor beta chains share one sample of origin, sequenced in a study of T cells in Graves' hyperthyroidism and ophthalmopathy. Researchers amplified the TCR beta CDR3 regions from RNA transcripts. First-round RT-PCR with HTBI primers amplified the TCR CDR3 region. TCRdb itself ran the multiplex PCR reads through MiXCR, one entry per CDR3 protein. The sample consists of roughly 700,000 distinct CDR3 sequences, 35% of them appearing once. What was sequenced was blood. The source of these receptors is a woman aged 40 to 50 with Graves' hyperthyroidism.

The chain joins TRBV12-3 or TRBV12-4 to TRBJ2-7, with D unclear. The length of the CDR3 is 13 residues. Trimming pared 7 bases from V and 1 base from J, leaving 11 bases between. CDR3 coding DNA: TGTGCCAGCACCCGAAGGGTTTCCTACGAGCAGTACTTC. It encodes CASTRRVSYEQYF.

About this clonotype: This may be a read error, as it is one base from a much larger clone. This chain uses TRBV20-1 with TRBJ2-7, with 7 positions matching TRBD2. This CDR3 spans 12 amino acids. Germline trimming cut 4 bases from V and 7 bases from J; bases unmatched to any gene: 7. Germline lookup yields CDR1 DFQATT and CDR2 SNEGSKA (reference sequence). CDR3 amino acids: CSAMGPAGEQYF. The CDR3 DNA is TGCAGTGCTATGGGGCCAGCGGGGGAGCAGTACTTC.

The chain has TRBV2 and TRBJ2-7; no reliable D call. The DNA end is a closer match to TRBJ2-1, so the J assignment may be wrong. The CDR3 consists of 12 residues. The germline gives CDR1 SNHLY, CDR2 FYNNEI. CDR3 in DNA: TGTGCCAGCAGTGAACGGCAGACAGAGCAGTTCTTC. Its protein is CASSERQTEQFF.

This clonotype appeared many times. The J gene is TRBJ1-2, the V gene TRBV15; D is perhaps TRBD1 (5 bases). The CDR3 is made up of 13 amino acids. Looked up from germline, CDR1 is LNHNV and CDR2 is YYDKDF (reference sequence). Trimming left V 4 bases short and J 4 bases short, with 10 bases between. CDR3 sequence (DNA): TGTGCCACCAGCAAGGGGTTTGGCTATGGCTACACCTTC. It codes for CATSKGFGYGYTF.

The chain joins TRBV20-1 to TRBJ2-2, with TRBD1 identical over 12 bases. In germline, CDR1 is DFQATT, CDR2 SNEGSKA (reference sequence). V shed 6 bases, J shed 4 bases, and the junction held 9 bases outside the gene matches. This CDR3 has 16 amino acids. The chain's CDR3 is CSAMPGQGAGTGELFF. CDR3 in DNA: TGCAGTGCAATGCCGGGACAGGGGGCCGGCACCGGGGAGCTGTTTTTT.

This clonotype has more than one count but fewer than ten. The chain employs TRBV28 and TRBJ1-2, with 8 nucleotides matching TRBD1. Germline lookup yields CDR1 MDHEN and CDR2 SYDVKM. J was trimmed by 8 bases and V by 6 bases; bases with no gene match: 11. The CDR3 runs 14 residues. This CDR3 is CASRDGQGLWGYTF. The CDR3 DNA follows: TGTGCCAGCAGGGACGGACAGGGATTGTGGGGCTACACCTTC.

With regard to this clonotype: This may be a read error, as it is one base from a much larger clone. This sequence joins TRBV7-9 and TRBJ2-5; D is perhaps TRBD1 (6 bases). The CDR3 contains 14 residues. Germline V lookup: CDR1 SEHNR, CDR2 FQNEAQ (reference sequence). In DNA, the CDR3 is TGTACCAGCAGCCCATGGACAGCCCAAGAGACCCAGTACTTC. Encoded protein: CTSSPWTAQETQYF.

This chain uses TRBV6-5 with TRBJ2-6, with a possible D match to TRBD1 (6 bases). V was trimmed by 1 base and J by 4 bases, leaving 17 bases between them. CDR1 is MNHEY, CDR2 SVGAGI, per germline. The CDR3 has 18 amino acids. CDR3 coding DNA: TGTGCCAGCAGTTACTTGAGGACTGGGACACCAGGGGCCAACGTCCTGACTTTC. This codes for CASSYLRTGTPGANVLTF.

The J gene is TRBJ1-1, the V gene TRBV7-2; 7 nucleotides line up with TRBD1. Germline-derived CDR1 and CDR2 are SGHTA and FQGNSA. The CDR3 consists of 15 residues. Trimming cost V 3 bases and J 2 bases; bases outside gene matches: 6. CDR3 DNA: TGTGCCAGCAGCTTGACAGGGAATACAAACACTGAAGCTTTCTTT. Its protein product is CASSLTGNTNTEAFF.

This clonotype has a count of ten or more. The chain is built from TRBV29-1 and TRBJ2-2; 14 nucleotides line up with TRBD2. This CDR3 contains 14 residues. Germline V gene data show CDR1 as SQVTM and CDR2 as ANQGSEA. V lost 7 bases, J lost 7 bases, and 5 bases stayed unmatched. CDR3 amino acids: CSAGTSGGGGELFF. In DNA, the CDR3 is TGCAGCGCCGGGACTAGCGGGGGTGGCGGGGAGCTGTTTTTT.

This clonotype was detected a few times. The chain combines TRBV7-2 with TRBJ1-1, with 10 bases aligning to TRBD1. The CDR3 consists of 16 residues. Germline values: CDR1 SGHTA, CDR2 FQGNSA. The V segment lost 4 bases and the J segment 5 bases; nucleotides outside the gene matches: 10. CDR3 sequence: CASSSRDRGMATEAFF. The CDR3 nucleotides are TGTGCCAGCAGCTCCCGGGACAGGGGAATGGCGACTGAAGCTTTCTTT. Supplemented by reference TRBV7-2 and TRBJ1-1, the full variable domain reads GAGVSQSPSNKVTEKGKDVELRCDPISGHTALYWYRQSLGQGLEFLIYFQGNSAPDKSGLPSDRFSAERTGGSVSTLTIQRTQQEDSAVYLCASSSRDRGMATEAFFGQGTRLTVV.

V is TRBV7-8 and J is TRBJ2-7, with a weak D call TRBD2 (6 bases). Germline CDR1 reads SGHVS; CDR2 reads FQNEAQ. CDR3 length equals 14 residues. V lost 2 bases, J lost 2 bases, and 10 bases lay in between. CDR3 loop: CASSLLEGTYEQYF. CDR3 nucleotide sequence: TGTGCCAGCAGCTTACTGGAGGGAACCTACGAGCAGTACTTC.

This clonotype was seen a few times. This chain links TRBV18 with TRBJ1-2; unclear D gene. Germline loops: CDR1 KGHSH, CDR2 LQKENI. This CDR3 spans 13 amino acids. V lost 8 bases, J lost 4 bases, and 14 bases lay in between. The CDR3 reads CASTDTTGYGYTF. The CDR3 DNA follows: TGTGCCAGCACCGATACGACCGGCTATGGCTACACCTTC.

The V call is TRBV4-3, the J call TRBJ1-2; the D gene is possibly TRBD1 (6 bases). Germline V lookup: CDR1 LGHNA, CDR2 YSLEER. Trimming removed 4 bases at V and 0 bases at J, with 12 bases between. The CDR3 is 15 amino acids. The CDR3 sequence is CASSPRDIANYGYTF. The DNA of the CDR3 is TGCGCCAGCAGCCCGCGGGACATAGCTAACTATGGCTACACCTTC.

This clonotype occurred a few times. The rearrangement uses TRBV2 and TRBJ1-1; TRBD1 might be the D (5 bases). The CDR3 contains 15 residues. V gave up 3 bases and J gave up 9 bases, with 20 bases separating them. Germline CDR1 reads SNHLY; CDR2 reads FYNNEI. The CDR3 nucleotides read TGTGCCAGCAGTGAGTGGCTGTTGGGGGGGATCCAAGCTTTCTTT. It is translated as CASSEWLLGGIQAFF.

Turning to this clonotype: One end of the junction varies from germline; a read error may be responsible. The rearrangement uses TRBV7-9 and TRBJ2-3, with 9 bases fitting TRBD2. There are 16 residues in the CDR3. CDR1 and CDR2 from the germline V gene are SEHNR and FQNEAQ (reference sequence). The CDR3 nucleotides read TGCGCCAGCAGCCCAAGCGGGAGGTCTGTTGCAGATACGCAGTATTTT. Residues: CASSPSGRSVADTQYF.

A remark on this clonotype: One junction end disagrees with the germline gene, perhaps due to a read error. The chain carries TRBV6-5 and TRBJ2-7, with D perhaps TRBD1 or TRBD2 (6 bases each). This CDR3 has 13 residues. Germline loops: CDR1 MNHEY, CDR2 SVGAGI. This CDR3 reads CASSPGASHEQYF. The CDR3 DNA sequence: TGTGCCAGCAGTCCGGGGGCCTCCCACGAGCAGTACTTC.

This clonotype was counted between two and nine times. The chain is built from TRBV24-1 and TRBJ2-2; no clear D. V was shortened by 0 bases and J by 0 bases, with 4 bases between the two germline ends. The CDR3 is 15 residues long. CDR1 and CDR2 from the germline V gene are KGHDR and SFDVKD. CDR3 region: CATSDLASNTGELFF. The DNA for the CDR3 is TGTGCCACCAGTGATTTGGCATCGAACACCGGGGAGCTGTTTTTT.

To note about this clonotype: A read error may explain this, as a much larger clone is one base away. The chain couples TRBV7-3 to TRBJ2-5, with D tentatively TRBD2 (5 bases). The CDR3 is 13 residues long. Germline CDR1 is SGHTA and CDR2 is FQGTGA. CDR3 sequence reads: CANSQAEEETQYF. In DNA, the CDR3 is TGTGCCAACAGCCAAGCGGAAGAAGAGACCCAGTACTTC.

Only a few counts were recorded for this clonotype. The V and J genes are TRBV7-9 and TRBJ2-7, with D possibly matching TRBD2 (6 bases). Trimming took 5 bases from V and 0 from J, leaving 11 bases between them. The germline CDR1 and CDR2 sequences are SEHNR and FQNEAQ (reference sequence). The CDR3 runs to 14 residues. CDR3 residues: CASSGGAFSYEQYF. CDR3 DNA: TGTGCCAGCAGCGGCGGGGCCTTCTCCTACGAGCAGTACTTC.

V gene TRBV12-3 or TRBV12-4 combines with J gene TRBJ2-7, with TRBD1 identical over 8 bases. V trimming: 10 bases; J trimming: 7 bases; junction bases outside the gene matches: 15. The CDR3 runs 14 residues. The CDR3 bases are TGTGCCATTACGACAGGGGTTCTGTCCAATGAGCAGTACTTC. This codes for CAITTGVLSNEQYF.

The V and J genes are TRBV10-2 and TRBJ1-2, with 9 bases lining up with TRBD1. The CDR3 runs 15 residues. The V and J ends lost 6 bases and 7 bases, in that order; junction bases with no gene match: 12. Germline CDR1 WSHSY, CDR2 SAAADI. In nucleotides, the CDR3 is TGCGCCAGCAGCCAAAGGACAGGGGCGGAAGGTGGCTACACCTTC. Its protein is CASSQRTGAEGGYTF.

The CDR3 DNA reads TGTGCCAGCAGCTTCAGGGGGCCCGACAATCAGCCCCAGCATTTT. Translating it yields CASSFRGPDNQPQHF. The chain uses TRBV10-3 and TRBJ1-5; 8 nucleotides line up with TRBD1. Germline V gene data show CDR1 as ENHRY and CDR2 as SYGVKD. Unmatched junction bases numbered 11, after V lost 10 bases and J lost 3 bases. The CDR3 has 15 residues.

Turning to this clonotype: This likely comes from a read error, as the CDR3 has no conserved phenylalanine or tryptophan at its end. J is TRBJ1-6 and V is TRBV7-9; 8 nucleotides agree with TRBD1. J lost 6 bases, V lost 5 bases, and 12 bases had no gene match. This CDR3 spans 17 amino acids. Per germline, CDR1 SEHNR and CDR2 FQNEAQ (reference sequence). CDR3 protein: CASSPSTADRGNSPLHL. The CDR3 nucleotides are TGTGCCAGCAGCCCCTCCACCGCCGACAGGGGTAATTCACCCCTCCACCTT.

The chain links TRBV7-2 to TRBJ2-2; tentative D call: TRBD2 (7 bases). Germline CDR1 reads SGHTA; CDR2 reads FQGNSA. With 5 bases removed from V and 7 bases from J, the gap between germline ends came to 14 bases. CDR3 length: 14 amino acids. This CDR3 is CASSQGGGDGELFF. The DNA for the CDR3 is TGTGCCAGCAGCCAAGGGGGGGGCGACGGGGAGCTGTTTTTT.

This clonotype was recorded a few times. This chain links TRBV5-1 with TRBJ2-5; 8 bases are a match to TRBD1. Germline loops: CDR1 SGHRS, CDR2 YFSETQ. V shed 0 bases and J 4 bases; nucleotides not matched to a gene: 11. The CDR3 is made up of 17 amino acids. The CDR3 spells CASSLVSLSDRAETQYF. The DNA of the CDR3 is TGCGCCAGCAGCTTGGTTTCCTTATCGGACAGGGCAGAGACCCAGTACTTC.

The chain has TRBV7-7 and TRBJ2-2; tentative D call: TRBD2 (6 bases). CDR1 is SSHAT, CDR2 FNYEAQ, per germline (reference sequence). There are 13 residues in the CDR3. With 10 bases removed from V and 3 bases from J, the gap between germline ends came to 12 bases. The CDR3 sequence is CATQGGDTGELFF. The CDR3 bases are TGTGCCACCCAGGGCGGGGACACCGGGGAGCTGTTTTTT.

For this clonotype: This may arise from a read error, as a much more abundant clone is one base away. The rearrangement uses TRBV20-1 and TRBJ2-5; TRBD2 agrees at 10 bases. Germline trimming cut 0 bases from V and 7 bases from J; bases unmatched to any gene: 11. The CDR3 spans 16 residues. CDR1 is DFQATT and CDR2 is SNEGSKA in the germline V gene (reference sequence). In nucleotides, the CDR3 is TGCAGTGCTAGAGAGTTGGGGACTAGCGAGAAAGTGACCCAGTACTTC. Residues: CSARELGTSEKVTQYF.

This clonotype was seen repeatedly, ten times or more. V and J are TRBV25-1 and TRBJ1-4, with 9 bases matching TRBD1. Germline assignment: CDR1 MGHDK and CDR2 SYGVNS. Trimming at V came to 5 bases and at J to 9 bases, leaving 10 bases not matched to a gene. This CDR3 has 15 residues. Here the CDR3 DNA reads TGTGCCAGCAGTCCTACAGGGGGCCTCGAGAAAAAACTGTTTTTT. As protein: CASSPTGGLEKKLFF.